This T cell receptor (beta chain) was recorded in a study of beta chain features in type 1 diabetes. Expressed TCRB transcripts were sequenced because the entire RNA isolate underwent reverse transcription. TCRdb's copy holds only in-frame clones and misses some; the assay was immunoSEQ multiplex PCR. The table has hundreds of thousands of clones, roughly an eighth seen once. CDR3 length: 10 amino acids. Germline assignment: CDR1 MDHEN and CDR2 SYDVKM. Trimming shortened V by 4 bases and J by 7 bases, and 4 bases separated the two germline ends. This receptor was identified in a woman aged 18-29 years in good health. The V gene is TRBV28, the J gene TRBJ1-1; the D is unclear. The sequencing sample was made of naive CD4+ T cells from blood. DNA for the CDR3: TGTGCCAGCAGTTCCATTGAAGCTTTCTTT. This encodes CASSSIEAFF. Filled out from reference TRBV28 and TRBJ1-1, the complete variable domain reads DVKVTQSSRYLVKRTGEKVFLECVQDMDHENMFWYRQDPGLGLRLIYFSYDVKMKEKGDIPEGYSVSREKKERFSLILESASTNQTSMYLCASSSIEAFFGQGTRLTVV.